This T cell receptor beta chain originates from a study of blood T cell repertoires in COVID-19. Study context: Sites in the United States, Italy and Spain provided acute and convalescent COVID-19 samples. Sources were T cells, B-cell-depleted T cells, or PBMCs; the material itself was cDNA or gDNA.

Per the original methods: Reference gene primer amplification yielded estimated nucleated cell counts. Method: immunoSEQ multiplex PCR; TCRdb's copy keeps in-frame clones and lacks some. V, J and clone size derive from that table, while D and trimming were established from the DNA sequence. The repertoire holds some 170,000 clones, with around 80% as singletons. CDR3 length: 16 amino acids. V trimming: 4 bases; J trimming: 3 bases; junction bases outside the gene matches: 8. CDR1 and CDR2 from the germline V gene are SGHNT and YENEEA. Material for sequencing was peripheral blood. This chain uses TRBV11-3 with TRBJ2-1; 8 bases are a match to TRBD1. The sequence came from a woman of 80 years or more with active or convalescent COVID-19. CDR3 sequence (DNA): TGTGCCAGCAGCTCCTGGGGACAGGTCGTCTACAATGAGCAGTTCTTC. Its protein is CASSSWGQVVYNEQFF.